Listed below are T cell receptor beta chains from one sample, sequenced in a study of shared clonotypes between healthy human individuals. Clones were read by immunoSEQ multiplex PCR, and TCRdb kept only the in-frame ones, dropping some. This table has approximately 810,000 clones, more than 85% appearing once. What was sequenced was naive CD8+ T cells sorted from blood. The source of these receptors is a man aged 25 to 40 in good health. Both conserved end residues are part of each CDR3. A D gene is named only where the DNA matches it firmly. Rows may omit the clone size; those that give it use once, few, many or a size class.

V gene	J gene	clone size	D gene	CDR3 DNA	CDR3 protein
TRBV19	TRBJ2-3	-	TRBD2	TGTGCCAGTAGCCCCAGCGGGAGTTCCGAAGATACGCAGTATTTT	CASSPSGSSEDTQYF
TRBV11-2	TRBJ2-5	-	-	TGTGCCAGCAGCCTCCAAGGGGGAAGAGAGACCCAGTACTTC	CASSLQGGRETQYF
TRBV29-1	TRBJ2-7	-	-	TGCAGCGTTTCAACAACCACCTACGAGCAGTACTTC	CSVSTTTYEQYF
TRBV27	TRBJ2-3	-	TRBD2	TGTGCCAGCAGTCCATTAGCGGGAGGCACAGATACGCAGTATTTT	CASSPLAGGTDTQYF
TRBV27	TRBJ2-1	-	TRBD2	TGTGCCAGTCGTAGCGGGGGGACCTACAATGAGCAGTTCTTC	CASRSGGTYNEQFF
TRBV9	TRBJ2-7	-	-	TGTGCCAGCAGCGTGGGGGACGGCTCCTACGAGCAGTACTTC	CASSVGDGSYEQYF
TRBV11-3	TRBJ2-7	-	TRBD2	TGTGCCAGCAGCAACGAACTAGCGGGAGGCTCCTACGAGCAGTACTTC	CASSNELAGGSYEQYF
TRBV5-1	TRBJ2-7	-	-	TGCGCCAGCAGATCTGACAGCTCCTACGAGCAGTACTTC	CASRSDSSYEQYF
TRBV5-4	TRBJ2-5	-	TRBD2	TGTGCCAGCAGCTTCGGGGGGGGAGAAGAGACCCAGTACTTC	CASSFGGGEETQYF
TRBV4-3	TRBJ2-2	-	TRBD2	TGCGCCAGCAGCCAAGATACCACCGGGACTACCACCGGGGAGCTGTTTTTT	CASSQDTTGTTTGELFF
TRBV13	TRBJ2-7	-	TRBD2	TGTGCCAGCAGCTTAAGGACGGGAGGGACGGACGAGCAGTACTTC	CASSLRTGGTDEQYF
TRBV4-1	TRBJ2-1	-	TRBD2	TGCGCCAGCAGCCAACCCCCTAGCGGGAGTGACAATGAGCAGTTCTTC	CASSQPPSGSDNEQFF
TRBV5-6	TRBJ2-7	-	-	TGTGCCAGCAGCTTGGCCGACTACGAGCAGTACTTC	CASSLADYEQYF
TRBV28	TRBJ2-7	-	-	TGTGCCAGCAGTTTCTCCAGACCTAGTACAGACGAGCAGTACTTC	CASSFSRPSTDEQYF
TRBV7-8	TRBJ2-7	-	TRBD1	TGTGCCAGCAGCTTAGAAGGGACAGCCAACTACGAGCAGTACTTC	CASSLEGTANYEQYF
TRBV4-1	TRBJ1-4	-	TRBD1	TGCGCCAGCAGCCCCCCGGGACAGGGGGCGTTTTCCCATGAAAAACTGTTTTTT	CASSPPGQGAFSHEKLFF
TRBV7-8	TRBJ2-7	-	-	TGTGCCAGCAGCTCAGGTCCGAAAAGGTCCTACGAGCAGTACTTC	CASSSGPKRSYEQYF
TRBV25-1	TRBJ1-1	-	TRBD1	TGTGCCAGCAGTAACGTACGAGACAGGGCTGAAGCTTTCTTT	CASSNVRDRAEAFF
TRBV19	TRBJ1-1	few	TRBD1	TGTGCCAGTAGTATGTTCGGACAGGGGGGCACTGAAGCTTTCTTT	CASSMFGQGGTEAFF
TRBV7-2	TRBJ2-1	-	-	TGTGCCAGCAGCCCCCCGATGAGGCTTAACAATGAGCAGTTCTTC	CASSPPMRLNNEQFF
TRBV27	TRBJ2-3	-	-	TGTGCCAGCAGTTTATCACTTGGCACAGATACGCAGTATTTT	CASSLSLGTDTQYF
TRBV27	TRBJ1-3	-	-	TGTGCCAGCCGGCCTCAGGCGGCTGGAAACACCATATATTTT	CASRPQAAGNTIYF
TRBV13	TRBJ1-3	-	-	TGTGCCAGCAGCTTGACGGAGGGAAACACCATATATTTT	CASSLTEGNTIYF
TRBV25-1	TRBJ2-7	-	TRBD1	TGTGCCAGCAGTAGACAGGGGGGACAGTACTTC	CASSRQGGQYF
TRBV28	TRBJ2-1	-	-	TGTGCCAGCAGTCTCGATCCGGGACGGCTTGGGAATGAGCAGTTCTTC	CASSLDPGRLGNEQFF
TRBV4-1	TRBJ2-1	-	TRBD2	TGCGCCAGCAGCTCCACTCTAGCGGGTAAGGCGAATGAGCAGTTCTTC	CASSSTLAGKANEQFF
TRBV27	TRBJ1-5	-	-	TGTGCCAGCAGCCCCATCTCGGATTCTAGCAATCAGCCCCAGCATTTT	CASSPISDSSNQPQHF
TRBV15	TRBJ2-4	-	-	TGTGCCACCCGTCCACCCGGGTTTCTAGCCAAAAACATTCAGTACTTC	CATRPPGFLAKNIQYF
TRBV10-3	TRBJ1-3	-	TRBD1	TGTGCCATCGGAGGGGGCGCTGGAAACACCATATATTTT	CAIGGGAGNTIYF
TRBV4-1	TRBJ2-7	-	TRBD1	TGCGCCAGCAGCCAAGATTCGACAGGGTATAACGAGCAGTACTTC	CASSQDSTGYNEQYF
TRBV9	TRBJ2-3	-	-	TGTGCCAGCAGCGAGGCGATGAGAACAGATACGCAGTATTTT	CASSEAMRTDTQYF
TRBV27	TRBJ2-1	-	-	TGTGCCAGCAGTTTAAACCCTTACAATGAGCAGTTCTTC	CASSLNPYNEQFF
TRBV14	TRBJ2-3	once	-	TGTGCCAGCAGCCAACTCGGACCAGATACGCAGTATTTT	CASSQLGPDTQYF
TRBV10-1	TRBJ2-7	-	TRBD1	TGCGCCAGCAGTACAGGGGGTATAGACGAGCAGTACTTC	CASSTGGIDEQYF
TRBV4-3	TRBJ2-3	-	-	TGCGCCAGCAGCCAAGATCGCGCAGGGCCCACAGATACGCAGTATTTT	CASSQDRAGPTDTQYF
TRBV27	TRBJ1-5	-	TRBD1	TGTGCCAGCAGTCCAGGGACAGGGAACCAGCCCCAGCATTTT	CASSPGTGNQPQHF
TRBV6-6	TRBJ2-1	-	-	TGTGCCAGCAGTACGGGACTTAGAGCGAATGAGCAGTTCTTC	CASSTGLRANEQFF
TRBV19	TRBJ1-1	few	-	TGTGCCAGTAGTCGGGATCTTAGGGCTTTCTTT	CASSRDLRAFF
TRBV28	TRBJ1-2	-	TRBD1	TGTGCCAGCAGTTTTGCGGGACAGGGCTTTTATGGCTACACCTTC	CASSFAGQGFYGYTF
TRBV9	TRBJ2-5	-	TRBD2	TGTGCCAGCAGCGTAGACCTAGCGGGCCTTCAAGAGACCCAGTACTTC	CASSVDLAGLQETQYF
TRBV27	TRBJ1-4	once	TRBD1	TGTGCCAGCAGTTTGACAGGGGTAGAGGAAAAACTGTTTTTT	CASSLTGVEEKLFF
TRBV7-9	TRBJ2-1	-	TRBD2	TGTGCCAGCAGCCGTACCCTAGCGGGGACGGATGAGCAGTTCTTC	CASSRTLAGTDEQFF